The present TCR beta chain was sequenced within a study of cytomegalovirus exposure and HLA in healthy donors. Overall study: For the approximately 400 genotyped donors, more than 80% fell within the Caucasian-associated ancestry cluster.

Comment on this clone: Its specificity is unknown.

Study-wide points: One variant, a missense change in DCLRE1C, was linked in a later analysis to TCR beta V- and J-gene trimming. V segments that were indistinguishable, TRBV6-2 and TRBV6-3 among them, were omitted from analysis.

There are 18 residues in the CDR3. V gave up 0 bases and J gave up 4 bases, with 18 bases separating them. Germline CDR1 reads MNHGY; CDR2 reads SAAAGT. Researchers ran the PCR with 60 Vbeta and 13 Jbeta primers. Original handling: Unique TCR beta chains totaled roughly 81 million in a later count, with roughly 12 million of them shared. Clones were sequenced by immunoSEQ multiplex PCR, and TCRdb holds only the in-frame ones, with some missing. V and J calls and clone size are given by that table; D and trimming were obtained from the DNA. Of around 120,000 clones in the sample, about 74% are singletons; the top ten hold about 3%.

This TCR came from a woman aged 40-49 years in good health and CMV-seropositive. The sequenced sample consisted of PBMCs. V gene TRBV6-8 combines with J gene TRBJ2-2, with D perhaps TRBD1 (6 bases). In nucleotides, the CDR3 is TGTGCCAGCAGTTACTCGAACCCCCCAGGGGATCCCACCGGGGAGCTGTTTTTT. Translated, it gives CASSYSNPPGDPTGELFF.